These 29 T cell receptor beta chains were all obtained from the same sample, sequenced in a study of Ad26.COV2.S vaccination and SARS-CoV-2 variants. The repertoire was sequenced with immunoSEQ multiplex PCR; TCRdb's copy has only in-frame clones and lacks some. This sample carries around 300,000 clones, approximately 90% of them seen once, and the ten largest clones take approximately 5.9%. Documented treatment: roughly 18 received Ad26.COV2.S at low or high dose, single or two shots; roughly five received placebo; per-sample allocation not given. Sampling happened 63 days after the first vaccine or placebo injection. Material: peripheral blood, obtained in a trial of Ad26.COV2.S vaccine versus placebo. Every receptor here comes from a person between 18 and 59 years old who received the Ad26.COV2.S COVID-19 vaccine or a placebo.

The chain links TRBV6-4 to TRBJ2-1, with 12 bases matching TRBD1. The V gene end was trimmed by 5 bases and the J gene end by 6 bases; junction bases not matched to a gene: 11. The CDR3 sequence is 17 residues long. The germline V gene has CDR1 MRHNA and CDR2 SNTAGT. CDR3 bases: TGTGCCAGCAGTCCGGGACAGGGGGCGTTTAATTCCAATGAGCAGTTCTTC. Protein product: CASSPGQGAFNSNEQFF.

V usage is TRBV7-3 and J usage is TRBJ2-1, with D perhaps TRBD2 (6 bases). Trimming stripped 1 base from V and 6 bases from J, with 19 bases between. The CDR3 runs to 17 residues. Germline-derived CDR1 and CDR2 are SGHTA and FQGTGA. CDR3 in DNA: TGTGCCAGCAGCTTAATTGGGTCTTCGGGGGAAGGCAATGAGCAGTTCTTC. Residues: CASSLIGSSGEGNEQFF.

The rearrangement links TRBV25-1 to TRBJ1-2; no clear D. CDR1 and CDR2 (germline): MGHDK, SYGVNS. The CDR3 runs to 14 residues. Trimming left V 5 bases short and J 4 bases short, with 14 bases between. The CDR3 DNA reads TGTGCCAGCAGTACGACCCAGATAGGCTATGGCTACACCTTC. Its protein product is CASSTTQIGYGYTF.

This chain joins TRBV24-1 and TRBJ1-5; 8 positions match TRBD1. From germline, CDR1 is KGHDR and CDR2 SFDVKD. The CDR3 is made up of 16 amino acids. V trimming: 2 bases; J trimming: 4 bases; junction bases outside the gene matches: 6. For the CDR3, the DNA is TGTGCCACCAGTGATTCTAGGACAGGGCGAAATCAGCCCCAGCATTTT. Its translation: CATSDSRTGRNQPQHF.

This clone was counted a single time. This chain joins TRBV5-4 and TRBJ2-1; unclear D gene. Germline values: CDR1 SGHNT, CDR2 YYREEE (reference sequence). The CDR3 spans 16 residues. Trimming took 4 bases from V and 0 from J, leaving 14 bases between them. CDR3 sequence: CASSRDGPSSYNEQFF. In nucleotides, the CDR3 is TGTGCCAGCAGCCGAGACGGACCCAGCTCCTACAATGAGCAGTTCTTC.

Only a few counts were recorded for this clone. The chain carries TRBV11-3 and TRBJ2-3, with 8 bases identical to TRBD1. The CDR3 has 15 residues. Unmatched junction bases numbered 1, after V lost 1 base and J lost 1 base. Germline-derived CDR1 and CDR2 are SGHNT and YENEEA. CDR3 sequence reads: CASSLAGGGTDTQYF. CDR3 coding DNA: TGTGCCAGCAGCTTAGCAGGGGGCGGCACAGATACGCAGTATTTT.

This clone was seen once. The rearrangement uses TRBV15 and TRBJ2-2, with TRBD1 matching over 8 bases. Germline V lookup: CDR1 LNHNV, CDR2 YYDKDF (reference sequence). Trimming removed 1 base from V and 3 bases from J; junction bases left unmatched: 7. The length of the CDR3 is 17 residues. Here the CDR3 DNA reads TGTGCCACCAGCAGAGGGACGGACAGGGTAGACACCGGGGAGCTGTTTTTT. It specifies CATSRGTDRVDTGELFF.

The chain combines TRBV6-5 with TRBJ2-3, with D perhaps assigned TRBD1 or TRBD2 (5 bases each). The CDR3 has 14 amino acids. The germline CDR1 and CDR2 sequences are MNHEY and SVGAGI. Trimming shortened V by 8 bases and J by 0 bases, and 12 bases separated the two germline ends. CDR3 in amino acids: CASGERDSTDTQYF. CDR3 DNA: TGTGCCAGCGGAGAGAGGGACAGCACAGATACGCAGTATTTT.

The chain carries TRBV7-8 and TRBJ1-1; D remains ambiguous. V lost 4 bases, J lost 0 bases, and 9 bases lay in between. The CDR3 is 14 residues long. Germline CDR1 reads SGHVS; CDR2 reads FQNEAQ. The CDR3 reads CASSSVRVNTEAFF. CDR3 in DNA: TGTGCCAGCAGCTCAGTACGGGTGAACACTGAAGCTTTCTTT.

The rearrangement links TRBV6-5 to TRBJ1-5; no definite D call. Germline loops: CDR1 MNHEY, CDR2 SVGAGI. V lost 5 bases to trimming and J lost 5 bases, with 16 bases between them. There are 15 residues in the CDR3. CDR3 amino acids: CASSNGGLTDQPQHF. For the CDR3, the DNA is TGTGCCAGCAGTAACGGCGGACTGACGGATCAGCCCCAGCATTTT.

The chain links TRBV5-5 to TRBJ2-3; perhaps TRBD1 as D (5 bases). From germline, CDR1 is SGHKS and CDR2 YYEKEE (reference sequence). CDR3 length: 17 residues. V was shortened by 4 bases and J by 0 bases, with 18 bases between the two germline ends. The CDR3 DNA reads TGTGCCAGCAGCCATCGATTTCTTAGGGGAAGCACAGATACGCAGTATTTT. Translation gives CASSHRFLRGSTDTQYF. Filled out from reference TRBV5-5 and TRBJ2-3, the complete variable domain reads DAGVTQSPTHLIKTRGQQVTLRCSPISGHKSVSWYQQVLGQGPQFIFQYYEKEERGRGNFPDRFSARQFPNYSSELNVNALLLGDSALYLCASSHRFLRGSTDTQYFGPGTRLTVL.

This clone showed up just once. J is TRBJ1-1 and V is TRBV7-8, with D uncertain. Germline CDR1 and CDR2: SGHVS and FQNEAQ. The V gene lost 2 bases and the J gene lost 1 base, with 8 bases spanning the gap. The CDR3 spans 14 residues. The CDR3 protein is CASSLTVTNTEAFF. DNA for the CDR3: TGTGCCAGCAGCTTAACAGTCACGAACACTGAAGCTTTCTTT.

As DNA, the CDR3 is TGTGCCAGCAGCCGACTGGGGGACGGAAACAATCAGCCCCAGCATTTT. Amino acid sequence: CASSRLGDGNNQPQHF. The rearrangement uses TRBV28 and TRBJ1-5, with D tentatively TRBD1 (5 bases). V was cut by 6 bases and J by 3 bases, with 18 bases left in between. CDR3 length: 16 residues. Germline V CDR1 and CDR2: MDHEN, SYDVKM.

This chain links TRBV6-5 with TRBJ1-3; no clear D gene. CDR3 length: 14 amino acids. CDR1 is MNHEY and CDR2 is SVGAGI in the germline V gene. Trimming cost V 7 bases and J 0 bases, with 10 bases left between them. The CDR3 bases are TGTGCCAGCATGCCTATAAGCTCTGGAAACACCATATATTTT. Protein product: CASMPISSGNTIYF.

CDR3 coding DNA: TGCGCCAGCAGCCAAGGATGGCAGGGGGCTCAAAAACTGTTTTTT. Translating it yields CASSQGWQGAQKLFF. The gene calls are TRBV4-3 and TRBJ1-4, with 8 bases identical to TRBD1. The CDR3 spans 15 residues. CDR1 is LGHNA, CDR2 YSLEER, per germline. The V gene end was trimmed by 1 base and the J gene end by 9 bases; junction bases not matched to a gene: 7.

V and J are TRBV5-4 and TRBJ2-7, with 8 bases lining up with TRBD2. This CDR3 has 14 amino acids. CDR1 is SGHNT, CDR2 YYREEE, per germline (reference sequence). The V gene end was trimmed by 4 bases and the J gene end by 4 bases; junction bases not matched to a gene: 7. Here the CDR3 reads CASSTGLASYEQYF. Written as DNA, the CDR3 is TGTGCCAGCAGCACCGGACTAGCAAGTTACGAGCAGTACTTC.

In its sample, this clone was seen many times. The chain combines TRBV6-6 with TRBJ1-4, with D perhaps TRBD1 (6 bases). This CDR3 has 16 amino acids. From germline, CDR1 is MNHNY and CDR2 SVGAGI (reference sequence). V was cut by 6 bases and J by 4 bases, with 18 bases left in between. In nucleotides, the CDR3 is TGTGCCAGCAGCCCAGGAGGGGGGCGGATTAATGAAAAACTGTTTTTT. It is translated as CASSPGGGRINEKLFF.

This chain uses TRBV18 with TRBJ1-5; possibly TRBD1 for D (6 bases). The germline gives CDR1 KGHSH, CDR2 LQKENI. The CDR3 loop spans 15 amino acids. Trimming cost V 4 bases and J 2 bases, with 12 bases left between them. The CDR3 here is CASSLQQGRNQPQHF. DNA for the CDR3: TGTGCCAGCTCACTTCAACAGGGACGCAATCAGCCCCAGCATTTT. The whole variable domain, filled in from reference TRBV18 and TRBJ1-5, reads NAGVMQNPRHLVRRRGQEARLRCSPMKGHSHVYWYRQLPEEGLKFMVYLQKENIIDESGMPKERFSAEFPKEGPSILRIQQVVRGDSAAYFCASSLQQGRNQPQHFGDGTRLSIL.

The chain has TRBV18 and TRBJ1-6, with D possibly matching TRBD1 (6 bases). Per germline, CDR1 KGHSH and CDR2 LQKENI. The V end lost 6 bases, the J end lost 8 bases, and 29 bases lay between the germline ends. This CDR3 is built from 19 residues. CDR3 bases: TGTGCCAGCTCCCCTAGGGGGTCGGTTGTCTCCCTCGGGGATTCACCCCTCCACTTT. It translates to CASSPRGSVVSLGDSPLHF. Drawing the rest from reference TRBV18 and TRBJ1-6, the complete variable domain is NAGVMQNPRHLVRRRGQEARLRCSPMKGHSHVYWYRQLPEEGLKFMVYLQKENIIDESGMPKERFSAEFPKEGPSILRIQQVVRGDSAAYFCASSPRGSVVSLGDSPLHFGNGTRLTVT.

The chain joins TRBV27 to TRBJ1-1, with TRBD1 as a possible D gene (5 bases). V lost 6 bases, J lost 2 bases, and 13 bases lay in between. Germline-derived CDR1 and CDR2 are MNHEY and SMNVEV (reference sequence). CDR3 length: 14 residues. This CDR3 is CASRPQTGNTEAFF. The CDR3 DNA is TGTGCCAGCAGACCACAAACAGGAAACACTGAAGCTTTCTTT.

The rearrangement links TRBV28 to TRBJ2-1; 10 bases are a match to TRBD1. This CDR3 comprises 13 residues. Trimming at V came to 6 bases and at J to 10 bases, leaving 6 bases not matched to a gene. CDR1 and CDR2 from the germline V gene are MDHEN and SYDVKM. CDR3 sequence reads: CASRPGQGNEQFF. The CDR3 nucleotides read TGTGCCAGCAGACCGGGACAGGGGAACGAGCAGTTCTTC.

The sample holds one count of this clone. The rearrangement joins TRBV7-2 to TRBJ1-5; weak D call: TRBD1 (5 bases). Germline lookup yields CDR1 SGHTA and CDR2 FQGNSA. V was cut by 5 bases and J by 7 bases, with 9 bases left in between. The CDR3 has 12 residues. The CDR3 is CASSLGQQPQHF. The CDR3 DNA sequence: TGTGCCAGCAGCCTGGGGCAACAGCCCCAGCATTTT.

J is TRBJ2-7 and V is TRBV5-6; TRBD2 matches at 9 bases. The CDR3 contains 13 residues. Germline CDR1 and CDR2: SGHDT and YYEEEE. The V gene end was trimmed by 4 bases and the J gene end by 6 bases; junction bases not matched to a gene: 5. CDR3 region: CASSPPSGAEQYF. CDR3 DNA: TGTGCCAGCAGCCCACCTAGCGGGGCCGAGCAGTACTTC.

The chain has TRBV4-3 and TRBJ1-1; D is unresolved. The CDR3 sequence is 13 residues long. CDR1 and CDR2 (germline): LGHNA, YSLEER. V dropped 1 base and J dropped 5 bases, with 8 bases sitting between them. Here the CDR3 DNA reads TGCGCCAGCAGCCAAGTAGGAAGGACTGAAGCTTTCTTT. Translated: CASSQVGRTEAFF.

The V gene is TRBV24-1, the J gene TRBJ2-2; D ambiguous. Germline V CDR1 and CDR2: KGHDR, SFDVKD. V lost 3 bases and J 8 bases, leaving 6 bases between the germline ends. The CDR3 is made up of 12 amino acids. CDR3 residues: CATSDPQGELFF. CDR3 DNA sequence: TGTGCCACCAGTGATCCACAGGGGGAGCTGTTTTTT.

The DNA of the CDR3 is TGTGCCAGCTCACCGACGTCAGGGGAGGTTGGCTACACCTTC. Translated, it gives CASSPTSGEVGYTF. The rearrangement joins TRBV18 to TRBJ1-2; tentatively, D is TRBD1 (6 bases). This CDR3 region has 14 residues. Between the trimmed V and J ends, which lost 3 bases and 7 bases, there was a span of 15 bases. Germline CDR1 reads KGHSH; CDR2 reads LQKENI.

The rearrangement joins TRBV7-3 to TRBJ2-1; 13 bases match TRBD2. J was trimmed by 0 bases and V by 5 bases; bases with no gene match: 10. The CDR3 sequence is 19 residues long. Germline-derived CDR1 and CDR2 are SGHTA and FQGTGA. The CDR3 bases are TGTGCCAGCAGCCCCAGGACTAGCGGGAGCCCCAGCTCCTACAATGAGCAGTTCTTC. Amino acid sequence: CASSPRTSGSPSSYNEQFF.

The V gene is TRBV6-5, the J gene TRBJ2-2; D perhaps matches TRBD2 (6 bases). There are 14 residues in the CDR3. Germline CDR1 reads MNHEY; CDR2 reads SVGAGI. V lost 8 bases and J lost 5, with 15 bases in between. CDR3 nucleotides: TGTGCCAGCTGGTGGGGGGTAGGGACCGGGGAGCTGTTTTTT. This translates into CASWWGVGTGELFF.

In its sample, this clone was seen once. The gene calls are TRBV7-3 and TRBJ2-3; D possibly corresponds to TRBD2 (5 bases). The V end was cut by 5 bases, the J end by 0 bases, with 9 bases between. Germline loops: CDR1 SGHTA, CDR2 FQGTGA. This CDR3 spans 14 amino acids. CDR3 region: CASSRRESTDTQYF. CDR3 bases: TGTGCCAGCAGCCGTCGGGAAAGCACAGATACGCAGTATTTT.